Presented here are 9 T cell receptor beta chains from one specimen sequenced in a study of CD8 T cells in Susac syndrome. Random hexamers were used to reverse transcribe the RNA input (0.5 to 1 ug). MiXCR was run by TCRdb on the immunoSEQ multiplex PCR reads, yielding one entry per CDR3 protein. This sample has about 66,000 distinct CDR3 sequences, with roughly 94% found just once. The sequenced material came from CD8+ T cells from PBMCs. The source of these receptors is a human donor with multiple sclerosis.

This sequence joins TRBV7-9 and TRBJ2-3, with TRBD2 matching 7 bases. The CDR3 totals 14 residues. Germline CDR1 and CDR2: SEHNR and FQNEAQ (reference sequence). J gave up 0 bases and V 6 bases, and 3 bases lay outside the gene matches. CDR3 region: CASSPSGSTDTQYF. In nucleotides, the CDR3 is TGTGCCAGCAGTCCTAGCGGTAGCACAGATACGCAGTATTTT.

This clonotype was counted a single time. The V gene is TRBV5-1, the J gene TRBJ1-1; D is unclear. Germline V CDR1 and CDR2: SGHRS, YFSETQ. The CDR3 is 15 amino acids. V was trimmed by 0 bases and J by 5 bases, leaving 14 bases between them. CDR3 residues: CASSLARGGGTEAFF. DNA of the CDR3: TGCGCCAGCAGCTTGGCCCGGGGAGGTGGGACTGAAGCTTTCTTT.

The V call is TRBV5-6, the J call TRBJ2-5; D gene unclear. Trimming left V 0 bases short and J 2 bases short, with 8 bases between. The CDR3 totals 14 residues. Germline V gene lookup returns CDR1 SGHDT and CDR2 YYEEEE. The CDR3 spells CASSLESDQETQYF. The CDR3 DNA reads TGTGCCAGCAGCTTGGAGTCAGATCAAGAGACCCAGTACTTC.

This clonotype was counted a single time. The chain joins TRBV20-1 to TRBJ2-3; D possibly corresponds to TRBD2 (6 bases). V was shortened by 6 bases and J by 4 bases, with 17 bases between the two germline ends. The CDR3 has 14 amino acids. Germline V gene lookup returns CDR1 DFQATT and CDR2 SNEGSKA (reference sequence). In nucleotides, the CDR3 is TGCAGTGCCCCCCTCGCGCGGGGAGCAGATACGCAGTATTTT. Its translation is CSAPLARGADTQYF.

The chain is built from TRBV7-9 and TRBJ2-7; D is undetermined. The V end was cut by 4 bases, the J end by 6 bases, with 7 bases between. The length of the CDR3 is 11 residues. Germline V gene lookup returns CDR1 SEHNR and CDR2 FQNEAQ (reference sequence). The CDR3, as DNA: TGTGCCAGCAGCTCTGGGGTCGAGCAGTACTTC. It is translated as CASSSGVEQYF.

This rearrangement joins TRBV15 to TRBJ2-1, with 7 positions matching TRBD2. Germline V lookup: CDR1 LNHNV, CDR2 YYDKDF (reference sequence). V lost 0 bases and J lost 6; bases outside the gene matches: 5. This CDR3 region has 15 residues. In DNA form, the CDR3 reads TGTGCCACCAGCAGAGATCGGGACTACGGCAATGAGCAGTTCTTC. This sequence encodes CATSRDRDYGNEQFF.

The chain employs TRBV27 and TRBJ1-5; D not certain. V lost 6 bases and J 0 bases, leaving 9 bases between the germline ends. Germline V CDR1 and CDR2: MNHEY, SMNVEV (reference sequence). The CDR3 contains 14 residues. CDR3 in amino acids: CASSRGYSNQPQHF. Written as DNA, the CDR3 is TGTGCCAGCAGCAGAGGATATAGCAATCAGCCCCAGCATTTT.

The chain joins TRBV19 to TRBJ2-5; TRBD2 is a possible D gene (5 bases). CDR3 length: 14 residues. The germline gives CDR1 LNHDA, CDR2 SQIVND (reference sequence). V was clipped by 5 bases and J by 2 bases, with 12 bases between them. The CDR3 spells CASSPRAVQETQYF. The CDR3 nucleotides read TGTGCCAGTAGTCCGAGAGCGGTACAAGAGACCCAGTACTTC. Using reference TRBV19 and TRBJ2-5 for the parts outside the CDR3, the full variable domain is DGGITQSPKYLFRKEGQNVTLSCEQNLNHDAMYWYRQDPGQGLRLIYYSQIVNDFQKGDIAEGYSVSREKKESFPLTVTSAQKNPTAFYLCASSPRAVQETQYFGPGTRLLVL.

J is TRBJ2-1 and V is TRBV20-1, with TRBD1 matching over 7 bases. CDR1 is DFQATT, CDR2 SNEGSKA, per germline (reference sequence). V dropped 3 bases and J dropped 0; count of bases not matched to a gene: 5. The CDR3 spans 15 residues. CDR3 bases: TGCAGTGCTAGCCAGGGGGTTCACTCCTACAATGAGCAGTTCTTC. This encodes CSASQGVHSYNEQFF.